Below are 7 T cell receptor beta chains sequenced from a single sample in a study of blood T cell repertoires in COVID-19. Only in-frame clones appear in the TCRdb table, and some are missing; sequencing was by immunoSEQ multiplex PCR. This sample carries over 65,000 clones, around 87% of them seen once, and the ten largest clones take 1.1%. Sample: peripheral blood. These receptors all stem from a human donor in a cohort sampled during active COVID-19.

This clone was observed a few times. J is TRBJ2-3 and V is TRBV30; D ambiguous. V dropped 3 bases and J dropped 2 bases, with 12 bases sitting between them. From germline, CDR1 is GTSNPN and CDR2 SVGIG (reference sequence). This CDR3 has 14 amino acids. In nucleotides, the CDR3 is TGTGCCTGGAGCATGGGCTTCTCCACAGATACGCAGTATTTT. This translates into CAWSMGFSTDTQYF.

The chain uses TRBV5-6 and TRBJ1-1; D gene ambiguous. V was clipped by 1 base and J by 7 bases, with 17 bases between them. The CDR3 extends over 15 amino acids. Germline V CDR1 and CDR2: SGHDT, YYEEEE. CDR3 protein: CASSLWSRSNFEAFF. The CDR3 DNA reads as TGTGCCAGCAGCTTGTGGAGCCGTAGCAATTTTGAAGCTTTCTTT. The variable domain in full, completed from reference TRBV5-6 and TRBJ1-1, reads DAGVTQSPTHLIKTRGQQVTLRCSPKSGHDTVSWYQQALGQGPQFIFQYYEEEERQRGNFPDRFSGHQFPNYSSELNVNALLLGDSALYLCASSLWSRSNFEAFFGQGTRLTVV.

The chain uses TRBV7-2 and TRBJ2-5, with 7 bases aligning to TRBD2. The CDR3 is made up of 16 amino acids. V gave up 2 bases and J gave up 3 bases; unmatched junction bases: 9. Germline assignment: CDR1 SGHTA and CDR2 FQGNSA. DNA for the CDR3: TGTGCCAGCAGCTTACATGGAGCGGGGATGAAAGAGACCCAGTACTTC. Its protein product is CASSLHGAGMKETQYF.

The rearrangement links TRBV5-1 to TRBJ2-7; 15 bases are shared with TRBD2. This CDR3 is 15 amino acids long. The trim removed 5 bases at V and 6 bases at J, leaving 6 bases unmatched. Germline lookup yields CDR1 SGHRS and CDR2 YFSETQ. The CDR3 DNA reads TGCGCCAGCAGAGATGGACTAGCGGGAGGGGGCGAGCAGTACTTC. It specifies CASRDGLAGGGEQYF.

Concerning this clone itself: The junction departs from the called germline gene at one end, perhaps through a read error. The chain couples TRBV7-7 to TRBJ2-2, with 9 nucleotides matching TRBD1. This CDR3 comprises 16 residues. The germline gives CDR1 SSHAT, CDR2 FNYEAQ (reference sequence). Here the CDR3 reads CASSRGQGKNTGELFF. DNA for the CDR3: TGTGCTAGCAGTCGAGGACAGGGGAAGAACACCGGGGAGCTGTTTTTT. Drawing the rest from reference TRBV7-7 and TRBJ2-2, the complete variable domain is GAGVSQSPRYKVTKRGQDVTLRCDPISSHATLYWYQQALGQGPEFLTYFNYEAQPDKSGLPSDRFSAERPEGSISTLTIQRTEQRDSAMYRCASSRGQGKNTGELFFGEGSRLTVL.

This clone was seen more than once but under ten times. Other DNA sequences in the sample encode the same CDR3. This rearrangement joins TRBV29-1 to TRBJ2-1; 11 positions agree with TRBD2. The V gene's germline CDR1 is SQVTM and CDR2 ANQGSEA. J lost 5 bases, V lost 4 bases, and 7 bases had no gene match. The CDR3 covers 15 residues. The CDR3 DNA sequence: TGCAGCGTTGCTCCCGGGACTAGCGGCAACAATGAGCAGTTCTTC. It is translated as CSVAPGTSGNNEQFF.

This chain joins TRBV5-1 and TRBJ2-5; 16 bases are shared with TRBD2. CDR3 length: 22 residues. V was clipped by 4 bases and J by 2 bases; unmatched bases: 20. CDR1 is SGHRS and CDR2 is YFSETQ in the germline V gene. CDR3 in amino acids: CASSLEPPGLAGGRVQQETQYF. In DNA form, the CDR3 reads TGCGCCAGCAGCCTGGAACCGCCGGGACTAGCGGGAGGGCGGGTTCAACAAGAGACCCAGTACTTC.